The 25 T cell receptor beta chains in this list originate from one sample, sequenced in a study of T cell repertoires in cytomegalovirus infection. Which antigens these TCRs recognize remains unknown. Using its own MiXCR run on the reads, TCRdb lists one record per CDR3 protein. The sample gives 300,000 to 400,000 distinct CDR3 sequences, roughly 25% of which show up once; 13% is in the top ten. The material sequenced was cultured PBMCs, taken from culture after CMV antigen stimulation. The receptors come from a human donor in good health (CMV status not recorded). Some clones in this sample may be carry-over from other donors' samples.

Written as DNA, the CDR3 is TGTGCCAGCAGCCCCCAAGGTCTGTCTATCGGCACAGATACGCAGTATTTT. Protein: CASSPQGLSIGTDTQYF. V is TRBV11-2 and J is TRBJ2-3; no firm D call. Looked up from germline, CDR1 is SGHAT and CDR2 is FQNNGV. The CDR3 spans 17 residues. V dropped 5 bases and J dropped 1 base, with 19 bases sitting between them. Filled out from reference TRBV11-2 and TRBJ2-3, the complete variable domain reads EAGVAQSPRYKIIEKRQSVAFWCNPISGHATLYWYQQILGQGPKLLIQFQNNGVVDDSQLPKDRFSAERLKGVDSTLKIQPAKLEDSAVYLCASSPQGLSIGTDTQYFGPGTRLTVL.

The chain recombines TRBV14 with TRBJ2-1; 7 bases agree with TRBD2. V lost 4 bases to trimming and J lost 12 bases; unmatched junction nucleotides: 12. CDR3 size: 14 residues. Germline CDR1 is SGHDN and CDR2 is FVKESK. DNA of the CDR3: TGTGCCAGCAGCCTAAAATCCCGGGGAGGGTGGCAGTTCTTC. Its protein product is CASSLKSRGGWQFF.

V and J are TRBV19 and TRBJ2-7; 12 positions agree with TRBD1. Germline assignment: CDR1 LNHDA and CDR2 SQIVND (reference sequence). The ends lost 3 bases at V and 3 bases at J; junction bases unmatched: 3. The CDR3 is 15 amino acids. CDR3 protein: CASSIGTGGLYEQYF. In nucleotides, the CDR3 is TGTGCCAGTAGTATCGGGACAGGGGGCCTCTACGAGCAGTACTTC.

This clonotype has a handful of counts. J is TRBJ2-1 and V is TRBV5-1, with TRBD2 identical over 10 bases. V dropped 4 bases and J dropped 4; count of bases not matched to a gene: 5. CDR3 size: 15 residues. The V gene's germline CDR1 is SGHRS and CDR2 YFSETQ. The CDR3 is CASSPAGLAYNEQFF. CDR3 nucleotide sequence: TGCGCCAGCAGCCCGGCGGGACTAGCGTACAATGAGCAGTTCTTC.

This rearrangement joins TRBV11-3 to TRBJ2-1; 12 bases line up with TRBD1. This CDR3 contains 15 residues. V gave up 6 bases and J gave up 3 bases; unmatched junction bases: 3. In germline, CDR1 is SGHNT, CDR2 YENEEA. The CDR3 DNA is TGTGCCAGCAGGGGGACAGGGGGCTTCTACAATGAGCAGTTCTTC. Residues: CASRGTGGFYNEQFF.

The CDR3 bases are TGTGCCAGCAGCCTTACAGGGATGACTGAAGCTTTCTTT. Translation gives CASSLTGMTEAFF. The V call is TRBV7-3, the J call TRBJ1-1; perhaps TRBD1 as D (6 bases). Germline loops: CDR1 SGHTA, CDR2 FQGTGA. The V end was cut by 5 bases, the J end by 5 bases, with 12 bases between. CDR3 length equals 13 residues.

This clonotype was counted a few times. V usage is TRBV7-3 and J usage is TRBJ2-3; TRBD1 aligns across 12 bases. The CDR3 consists of 16 residues. Germline CDR1 is SGHTA and CDR2 is FQGTGA. V gave up 4 bases and J gave up 4 bases; unmatched junction bases: 6. CDR3 in DNA: TGTGCCAGCAGCTCATCGGGACAGGGGGCAGCAGATACGCAGTATTTT. This translates into CASSSSGQGAADTQYF.

The rearrangement links TRBV6-6 to TRBJ2-2, with D possibly being TRBD1 (6 bases). V was clipped by 8 bases and J by 2 bases, with 12 bases between them. CDR1 and CDR2 (germline): MNHNY, SVGAGI (reference sequence). The CDR3 has 14 amino acids. The CDR3 region has the DNA TGTGCCAGCTCTGACAGGCATAACACCGGGGAGCTGTTTTTT. Its translation is CASSDRHNTGELFF.

This chain connects TRBV7-9 to TRBJ1-1, with D unclear. Trimming removed 5 bases at V and 4 bases at J, with 14 bases between. The CDR3 length is 14 residues. Per germline, CDR1 SEHNR and CDR2 FQNEAQ (reference sequence). CDR3 residues: CASSHEVRSTEAFF. For the CDR3, the DNA is TGTGCCAGCAGCCATGAGGTGCGCAGCACTGAAGCTTTCTTT.

This clonotype was counted at least ten times. The chain employs TRBV7-2 and TRBJ2-3, with a possible D match to TRBD2 (5 bases). With 1 base removed from V and 0 bases from J, the gap between germline ends came to 8 bases. This CDR3 contains 15 residues. Per germline, CDR1 SGHTA and CDR2 FQGNSA. CDR3 nucleotide sequence: TGTGCCAGCAGCTTAGTAGCGTCTAGCACAGATACGCAGTATTTT. It is translated as CASSLVASSTDTQYF.

This clonotype was detected many times. The genes are TRBV11-2 and TRBJ1-1; no clear D. CDR1 and CDR2 (germline): SGHAT, FQNNGV. V was shortened by 5 bases and J by 4 bases, with 23 bases between the two germline ends. There are 17 residues in the CDR3. The CDR3 reads CASSPFRVGRLSTEAFF. Here the CDR3 DNA reads TGTGCCAGCAGCCCCTTTCGGGTGGGCAGGCTCAGCACTGAAGCTTTCTTT.

This chain joins TRBV6-6 and TRBJ2-1, with D hard to call. The germline V gene has CDR1 MNHNY and CDR2 SVGAGI (reference sequence). CDR3 size: 13 residues. Trimming took 6 bases from V and 4 from J, leaving 10 bases between them. CDR3 amino acids: CASRLAAYNEQFF. As DNA, the CDR3 is TGTGCCAGCAGGCTTGCAGCGTACAATGAGCAGTTCTTC.

The chain recombines TRBV10-3 with TRBJ2-5, with a tentative D call TRBD1 (5 bases). CDR1 is ENHRY, CDR2 SYGVKD, per germline. The CDR3 covers 14 residues. V gave up 3 bases and J gave up 5 bases, with 13 bases separating them. CDR3 sequence (DNA): TGTGCCATCAGTGACGGCAGGGTTGCGGAGACCCAGTACTTC. Residues: CAISDGRVAETQYF.

V gene TRBV5-1 combines with J gene TRBJ1-5; 9 positions match TRBD1. The ends lost 8 bases at V and 4 bases at J; junction bases unmatched: 7. Germline V CDR1 and CDR2: SGHRS, YFSETQ. CDR3 length: 14 amino acids. The CDR3 nucleotides read TGCGCCAGAGAGAGGACAGGGGATAATCAGCCCCAGCATTTT. As protein: CARERTGDNQPQHF.

In this sample, this clonotype turned up a few times. The V and J genes are TRBV27 and TRBJ2-1; D gene uncertain. Trimming cost V 5 bases and J 0 bases, with 14 bases left between them. CDR3 length: 16 amino acids. Germline V gene sequence: CDR1 MNHEY, CDR2 SMNVEV (reference sequence). The CDR3 loop is CASSPLAQSSYNEQFF. The CDR3 DNA reads as TGTGCCAGCAGTCCGCTTGCGCAAAGCTCCTACAATGAGCAGTTCTTC.

The table lists this clonotype with a few counts. The rearrangement joins TRBV24-1 to TRBJ2-1, with a tentative D call TRBD2 (6 bases). Germline-derived CDR1 and CDR2 are KGHDR and SFDVKD. The CDR3 spans 15 residues. V lost 3 bases, J lost 4 bases, and 12 bases lay in between. CDR3 sequence (DNA): TGTGCCACCAGTGATGCGGGACGAGGTTACAATGAGCAGTTCTTC. Translation: CATSDAGRGYNEQFF.

The sample holds many counts of this clonotype. The CDR3 loop is CASTDGYEQYF. As DNA, the CDR3 is TGTGCCAGCACCGACGGATACGAGCAGTACTTC. This chain uses TRBV6-2 or TRBV6-3 with TRBJ2-7; D is uncertain. From germline, CDR1 is MNHEY and CDR2 SVGEGT. This CDR3 spans 11 amino acids. Trimming stripped 7 bases from V and 4 bases from J, with 8 bases between.

This clonotype was observed at least ten times. The chain is built from TRBV7-2 and TRBJ2-7; 10 nucleotides match TRBD2. V dropped 4 bases and J dropped 0; count of bases not matched to a gene: 0. Germline loops: CDR1 SGHTA, CDR2 FQGNSA. This CDR3 is built from 14 residues. This CDR3 is CASSWTSGSYEQYF. CDR3 bases: TGTGCCAGCAGCTGGACTAGCGGCTCCTACGAGCAGTACTTC.

This clonotype was observed a handful of times. The rearrangement uses TRBV6-2 or TRBV6-3 and TRBJ1-2; D is uncertain. V shed 6 bases and J shed 3 bases, with 8 bases lying between them. The CDR3 extends over 12 amino acids. Germline loops: CDR1 MNHEY, CDR2 SVGEGT. The CDR3 loop is CASRKLDYGYTF. Here the CDR3 DNA reads TGTGCCAGCAGGAAATTGGACTATGGCTACACCTTC.

The genes are TRBV6-2 or TRBV6-3 and TRBJ2-1; TRBD2 matches at 10 bases. This CDR3 comprises 14 residues. Germline loops: CDR1 MNHEY, CDR2 SVGEGT. V shed 5 bases and J 9 bases; nucleotides not matched to a gene: 7. CDR3 sequence: CASSQLAGAGEQFF. The CDR3 DNA reads as TGTGCCAGCAGTCAGCTAGCGGGAGCTGGTGAGCAGTTCTTC.

The chain employs TRBV10-3 and TRBJ1-1; D might be TRBD1 (5 bases). Between the trimmed V and J ends, which lost 3 bases and 1 base, there was a span of 6 bases. The CDR3 has 13 residues. Germline values: CDR1 ENHRY, CDR2 SYGVKD. The CDR3 region has the DNA TGTGCCATCAGTGACAGGGAGAACACTGAAGCTTTCTTT. As protein: CAISDRENTEAFF.

This clonotype was counted a few times. The chain recombines TRBV7-2 with TRBJ2-3; D unclear. V lost 2 bases and J 4 bases, leaving 7 bases between the germline ends. Germline V gene lookup returns CDR1 SGHTA and CDR2 FQGNSA. There are 13 residues in the CDR3. CDR3 in DNA: TGTGCCAGCAGCTTAACGGTCCCAGATACGCAGTATTTT. Residues: CASSLTVPDTQYF.

The CDR3 loop reads CASADRGTDTQYF. The CDR3 DNA sequence: TGTGCCAGCGCGGACAGGGGCACAGATACGCAGTATTTT. The V gene is TRBV19, the J gene TRBJ2-3, with TRBD1 identical over 8 bases. Germline V gene lookup returns CDR1 LNHDA and CDR2 SQIVND (reference sequence). The junction had 3 bases not matched to a gene; V was cut back by 9 bases and J by 1 base. CDR3 length: 13 amino acids. Filled out from reference TRBV19 and TRBJ2-3, the complete variable domain reads DGGITQSPKYLFRKEGQNVTLSCEQNLNHDAMYWYRQDPGQGLRLIYYSQIVNDFQKGDIAEGYSVSREKKESFPLTVTSAQKNPTAFYLCASADRGTDTQYFGPGTRLTVL.

This clonotype has more than one count but fewer than ten. The J gene is TRBJ2-5, the V gene TRBV7-2, with D possibly matching TRBD2 (5 bases). Trimming cost V 2 bases and J 5 bases, with 12 bases left between them. This CDR3 is 14 amino acids long. Germline V gives CDR1 SGHTA, CDR2 FQGNSA. The CDR3 spells CASSLLGGSETQYF. The CDR3, as DNA: TGTGCCAGCAGCTTATTAGGCGGGTCGGAGACCCAGTACTTC.

The V gene is TRBV3-1, the J gene TRBJ1-6, with a weak D call TRBD1 (5 bases). This CDR3 has 15 amino acids. Germline CDR1 reads LGHDT; CDR2 reads YNNKEL (reference sequence). V was clipped by 1 base and J by 3 bases, with 7 bases between them. CDR3 protein: CASSQGQIYNSPLHF. The CDR3 DNA follows: TGTGCCAGCAGCCAAGGACAGATCTATAATTCACCCCTCCACTTT. Combining the CDR3 with reference TRBV3-1 and TRBJ1-6 gives the whole variable domain DTAVSQTPKYLVTQMGNDKSIKCEQNLGHDTMYWYKQDSKKFLKIMFSYNNKELIINETVPNRFSPKSPDKAHLNLHINSLELGDSAVYFCASSQGQIYNSPLHFGNGTRLTVT.